A single sample is the source of the 32 T cell receptor beta chains below, sequenced in a study of T cell repertoires in cytomegalovirus infection. The antigens of these receptors remain unknown. Each CDR3 protein gets one entry after TCRdb re-called the reads with MiXCR. The top ten clones hold roughly 16% of a sample with hundreds of thousands of distinct CDR3 sequences, 30% to 40% of them seen once. The sequencing here drew on cultured PBMCs, taken from culture after CMV antigen stimulation. These receptors originate from a human donor in good health (CMV status not recorded). Some clones in this sample may be carry-over from other donors' samples.

The rearrangement joins TRBV19 to TRBJ2-6, with 12 nucleotides matching TRBD1. The CDR3 contains 18 residues. CDR1 and CDR2 from the germline V gene are LNHDA and SQIVND (reference sequence). The trim removed 4 bases at V and 4 bases at J, leaving 8 bases unmatched. The CDR3 region is CASSTPGQGAGGANVLTF. In DNA, the CDR3 is TGTGCCAGTAGTACACCGGGACAGGGGGCCGGCGGGGCCAACGTCCTGACTTTC. The full variable domain, rest sourced from reference TRBV19 and TRBJ2-6, is DGGITQSPKYLFRKEGQNVTLSCEQNLNHDAMYWYRQDPGQGLRLIYYSQIVNDFQKGDIAEGYSVSREKKESFPLTVTSAQKNPTAFYLCASSTPGQGAGGANVLTFGAGSRLTVL.

The CDR3 sequence: CASTTPGMNTEAFF. CDR3 coding DNA: TGTGCCAGCACTACACCGGGAATGAACACTGAAGCTTTCTTT. V is TRBV12-3 or TRBV12-4 and J is TRBJ1-1; D is unclear. The length of the CDR3 is 14 residues. V was clipped by 7 bases and J by 0 bases, with 12 bases between them.

The chain joins TRBV7-9 to TRBJ2-2; 13 positions match TRBD2. V trimming: 3 bases; J trimming: 6 bases; junction bases outside the gene matches: 13. This CDR3 is 19 amino acids long. CDR1 is SEHNR and CDR2 is FQNEAQ in the germline V gene (reference sequence). DNA of the CDR3: TGTGCCAGCAGCTTTTCATCCGGGACTAGCGGGACTCCTTCCGGGGAGCTGTTTTTT. It encodes CASSFSSGTSGTPSGELFF.

The chain joins TRBV6-1 to TRBJ2-7; 15 bases are a match to TRBD2. V shed 6 bases and J 4 bases; nucleotides not matched to a gene: 10. The CDR3 has 17 amino acids. The germline CDR1 and CDR2 sequences are MNHNS and SASEGT. CDR3 nucleotide sequence: TGTGCCAGCAGGACCGGGACTAGCGGGGGGTTGAGGTACGAGCAGTACGTC. It translates to CASRTGTSGGLRYEQYV.

The V gene is TRBV29-1, the J gene TRBJ1-1; D is perhaps TRBD1 (6 bases). The CDR3 length is 13 residues. V gave up 6 bases and J gave up 2 bases, with 13 bases separating them. Looked up from germline, CDR1 is SQVTM and CDR2 is ANQGSEA. CDR3 sequence (DNA): TGCAGCGTCCGGGACAACCGTAACACTGAAGCTTTCTTT. Its protein product is CSVRDNRNTEAFF.

J is TRBJ2-1 and V is TRBV7-8; possibly TRBD2 for D (7 bases). The CDR3 consists of 20 residues. The ends were cut back, 6 bases at V and 0 bases at J, with 27 bases in the middle. The germline V gene encodes CDR1 SGHVS and CDR2 FQNEAQ. The DNA of the CDR3 is TGTGCCAGCAGTCCGCCCTATTGGGGGGCTAGCGGAACCTCCTACAATGAGCAGTTCTTC. It specifies CASSPPYWGASGTSYNEQFF.

This clonotype was detected a few times. The chain carries TRBV11-3 and TRBJ2-1; tentatively, D is TRBD2 (5 bases). CDR1 is SGHNT and CDR2 is YENEEA in the germline V gene. Trimming removed 3 bases from V and 10 bases from J, with 28 bases in between. This CDR3 spans 18 amino acids. Here the CDR3 reads CASSFPTATGRLSWEQFF. The CDR3 DNA reads as TGTGCCAGCAGCTTCCCCACCGCGACGGGAAGGCTTTCATGGGAGCAGTTCTTC.

The chain recombines TRBV19 with TRBJ2-3; 8 nucleotides agree with TRBD1. J lost 6 bases, V lost 6 bases, and 8 bases had no gene match. There are 14 residues in the CDR3. Germline CDR1 and CDR2: LNHDA and SQIVND (reference sequence). The CDR3, as DNA: TGTGCCAGTAGCGACCTCGGACAGGGCGATACGCAGTATTTT. This codes for CASSDLGQGDTQYF.

This clonotype was detected a few times. V gene TRBV7-2 combines with J gene TRBJ1-6; TRBD1 matches at 10 bases. The CDR3 loop spans 15 amino acids. V lost 5 bases to trimming and J lost 8 bases; unmatched junction nucleotides: 6. Germline V lookup: CDR1 SGHTA, CDR2 FQGNSA. CDR3 loop: CASSLTGTGDSPLHF. CDR3 nucleotides: TGTGCCAGCAGCCTTACCGGGACAGGGGATTCACCCCTCCACTTT.

This clonotype came up a few times. The J gene is TRBJ2-5, the V gene TRBV7-9, with 7 bases aligning to TRBD1. This CDR3 has 16 amino acids. The V gene end was trimmed by 3 bases and the J gene end by 1 base; junction bases not matched to a gene: 8. Germline V gene data show CDR1 as SEHNR and CDR2 as FQNEAQ (reference sequence). The CDR3, as DNA: TGTGCCAGCAGCTTCGGCCGGGACAGCGTCCAAGAGACCCAGTACTTC. This gives the protein CASSFGRDSVQETQYF.

The rearrangement uses TRBV12-3 or TRBV12-4 and TRBJ2-2; perhaps TRBD1 as D (5 bases). CDR3 length: 15 amino acids. V dropped 5 bases and J dropped 1 base, with 11 bases sitting between them. The DNA of the CDR3 is TGTGCCAGCAGTCCCGACAGTATGAACACCGGGGAGCTGTTTTTT. Amino acids: CASSPDSMNTGELFF.

J is TRBJ2-2 and V is TRBV6-6; D may match TRBD1 or TRBD2 (5 bases each). The CDR3 length is 16 residues. Trimming cost V 5 bases and J 6 bases, with 19 bases left between them. CDR1 and CDR2 (germline): MNHNY, SVGAGI (reference sequence). The CDR3 spells CASSPETQRGPGELFF. The CDR3 bases are TGTGCCAGCAGTCCTGAGACTCAACGGGGCCCCGGGGAGCTGTTTTTT.

The chain carries TRBV6-5 and TRBJ2-6, with D perhaps matching TRBD1 (6 bases). From germline, CDR1 is MNHEY and CDR2 SVGAGI. The CDR3 is 18 residues long. Trimming pared 1 base from V and 0 bases from J, leaving 13 bases between. The CDR3 bases are TGTGCCAGCAGTTACTACAGGGCCTGGTACTCTGGGGCCAACGTCCTGACTTTC. It yields the protein CASSYYRAWYSGANVLTF.

The V gene is TRBV11-1, the J gene TRBJ2-1; possible D gene TRBD2, 6 bases. The germline CDR1 and CDR2 sequences are SGHAT and FQDESV (reference sequence). With 6 bases removed from V and 7 bases from J, the gap between germline ends came to 13 bases. The CDR3 has 13 amino acids. CDR3 sequence reads: CASSYGSLNEQFF. In nucleotides, the CDR3 is TGTGCCAGCAGTTACGGGAGTTTGAATGAGCAGTTCTTC.

This chain links TRBV20-1 with TRBJ2-2; D is uncertain. Germline lookup yields CDR1 DFQATT and CDR2 SNEGSKA (reference sequence). V was cut by 4 bases and J by 1 base, with 10 bases left in between. This CDR3 spans 14 amino acids. The CDR3 sequence is CSANHEMNTGELFF. DNA of the CDR3: TGCAGTGCTAATCATGAGATGAACACCGGGGAGCTGTTTTTT.

The chain joins TRBV7-8 to TRBJ2-7, with 10 bases that match TRBD1. This CDR3 spans 13 amino acids. With 5 bases clipped from V and 9 bases from J, the junction kept 7 bases outside the gene matches. The germline V gene encodes CDR1 SGHVS and CDR2 FQNEAQ. CDR3 residues: CASSNRTGGWQYF. Written as DNA, the CDR3 is TGTGCCAGCAGCAATAGGACAGGGGGGTGGCAGTACTTC.

This clonotype was seen at least ten times. This chain links TRBV7-2 with TRBJ2-1; the D call may be TRBD1 or TRBD2 (5 bases each). The germline gives CDR1 SGHTA, CDR2 FQGNSA. The germline V and J ends were trimmed by 5 bases and 1 base, with 15 bases remaining between them. CDR3 size: 16 residues. In DNA, the CDR3 is TGTGCCAGCAGCCTGGTTGGGACCAATTCCTACAATGAGCAGTTCTTC. Translation: CASSLVGTNSYNEQFF.

This clonotype was counted ten times or more. The chain combines TRBV7-2 with TRBJ2-4; 7 positions match TRBD1. The CDR3 is 15 residues long. Germline lookup yields CDR1 SGHTA and CDR2 FQGNSA. J lost 3 bases, V lost 4 bases, and 6 bases had no gene match. The CDR3 is CASSSRQGSKNIQYF. Here the CDR3 DNA reads TGTGCCAGCAGCTCTAGACAGGGTAGCAAAAACATTCAGTACTTC.

The V call is TRBV24-1, the J call TRBJ2-1; D is perhaps TRBD1 (6 bases). Trimming stripped 5 bases from V and 8 bases from J, with 15 bases between. The CDR3 contains 14 residues. Germline V gene data show CDR1 as KGHDR and CDR2 as SFDVKD. DNA for the CDR3: TGTGCCACCAGTGGGAGGACAGATTATGATGAGCAGTTCTTC. Translating gives CATSGRTDYDEQFF.

The chain has TRBV28 and TRBJ2-4; 7 nucleotides align to TRBD1. Germline assignment: CDR1 MDHEN and CDR2 SYDVKM. J gave up 4 bases and V 6 bases, and 9 bases lay outside the gene matches. The length of the CDR3 is 15 residues. CDR3 sequence reads: CASSRQGQAKNIQYF. For the CDR3, the DNA is TGTGCCAGCAGCAGACAGGGTCAAGCTAAAAACATTCAGTACTTC. Full variable domain (outside the CDR3, taken from reference TRBV28 and TRBJ2-4): DVKVTQSSRYLVKRTGEKVFLECVQDMDHENMFWYRQDPGLGLRLIYFSYDVKMKEKGDIPEGYSVSREKKERFSLILESASTNQTSMYLCASSRQGQAKNIQYFGAGTRLSVL.

The chain joins TRBV7-9 to TRBJ2-3, with D tentatively TRBD2 (6 bases). V lost 7 bases to trimming and J lost 2 bases, with 22 bases between them. CDR3 length: 17 amino acids. Per germline, CDR1 SEHNR and CDR2 FQNEAQ (reference sequence). The chain's CDR3 is CASISGLKSKNTDTQYF. CDR3 DNA sequence: TGTGCCAGCATCTCGGGACTCAAAAGCAAGAACACAGATACGCAGTATTTT. The full variable domain, rest sourced from reference TRBV7-9 and TRBJ2-3, is DTGVSQNPRHKITKRGQNVTFRCDPISEHNRLYWYRQTLGQGPEFLTYFQNEAQLEKSRLLSDRFSAERPKGSFSTLEIQRTEQGDSAMYLCASISGLKSKNTDTQYFGPGTRLTVL.

This clonotype was recorded at least ten times. The chain recombines TRBV7-2 with TRBJ2-7; a weak D match, TRBD1 (5 bases). The germline V and J ends were trimmed by 1 base and 2 bases, with 12 bases remaining between them. CDR3 size: 15 residues. CDR1 is SGHTA and CDR2 is FQGNSA in the germline V gene. CDR3 DNA: TGTGCCAGCAGCTTAGATCAGCCAGGGCCCTACGAGCAGTACTTC. It encodes CASSLDQPGPYEQYF.

This clonotype has more than one count but fewer than ten. This chain uses TRBV4-3 with TRBJ2-1; D is unclear. This CDR3 region has 16 residues. Trimming took 0 bases from V and 0 from J, leaving 9 bases between them. From germline, CDR1 is LGHNA and CDR2 YSLEER. The CDR3 sequence is CASSQDPVSSYNEQFF. DNA for the CDR3: TGCGCCAGCAGCCAAGATCCAGTAAGCTCCTACAATGAGCAGTTCTTC.

The chain employs TRBV6-5 and TRBJ2-7; 11 bases line up with TRBD2. Germline trimming cut 0 bases from V and 3 bases from J; bases unmatched to any gene: 1. The germline CDR1 and CDR2 sequences are MNHEY and SVGAGI. This CDR3 spans 15 amino acids. DNA for the CDR3: TGTGCCAGCAGTTACTCTGGGACTAGCGGCTACGAGCAGTACGTC. Translated: CASSYSGTSGYEQYV.

The table lists this clonotype with many counts. The chain recombines TRBV7-2 with TRBJ2-2, with D possibly being TRBD1 or TRBD2 (5 bases each). This CDR3 comprises 15 residues. Trimming removed 1 base at V and 3 bases at J, with 9 bases between. CDR1 and CDR2 (germline): SGHTA, FQGNSA. CDR3 sequence: CASSLVGGYTGELFF. CDR3 nucleotide sequence: TGTGCCAGCAGCTTAGTTGGGGGATACACCGGGGAGCTGTTTTTT.

Many counts were recorded for this clonotype. V usage is TRBV28 and J usage is TRBJ2-2; 9 bases map to TRBD1. CDR1 and CDR2 (germline): MDHEN, SYDVKM. The CDR3 is made up of 15 amino acids. With V trimmed by 1 base and J by 5 bases, 2 bases remained unmatched. CDR3 nucleotides: TGTGCCAGCAGTTTATCGACAGGGGGAACCGGGGAGCTGTTTTTT. Its protein is CASSLSTGGTGELFF. The full variable domain, rest sourced from reference TRBV28 and TRBJ2-2, is DVKVTQSSRYLVKRTGEKVFLECVQDMDHENMFWYRQDPGLGLRLIYFSYDVKMKEKGDIPEGYSVSREKKERFSLILESASTNQTSMYLCASSLSTGGTGELFFGEGSRLTVL.

This clonotype has more than one count but fewer than ten. The rearrangement links TRBV7-9 to TRBJ2-1; 8 nucleotides agree with TRBD2. This CDR3 has 16 amino acids. V dropped 6 bases and J dropped 7; count of bases not matched to a gene: 14. Germline CDR1 is SEHNR and CDR2 is FQNEAQ (reference sequence). In DNA form, the CDR3 reads TGTGCCAGCAGTTCCACTCGGGCGGGAGGCATAAATGAGCAGTTCTTC. Translation: CASSSTRAGGINEQFF. The full variable domain, in which reference TRBV7-9 and TRBJ2-1 provide the parts outside the CDR3, is DTGVSQNPRHKITKRGQNVTFRCDPISEHNRLYWYRQTLGQGPEFLTYFQNEAQLEKSRLLSDRFSAERPKGSFSTLEIQRTEQGDSAMYLCASSSTRAGGINEQFFGPGTRLTVL.

The chain is built from TRBV19 and TRBJ2-5; 9 positions agree with TRBD1. The CDR3 covers 15 residues. CDR1 and CDR2 from the germline V gene are LNHDA and SQIVND (reference sequence). Unmatched junction bases numbered 11, after V lost 5 bases and J lost 7 bases. In DNA, the CDR3 is TGTGCCAGTAGTGGAACAGGGGGCGGAATGGGGACCCAGTACTTC. Amino acids: CASSGTGGGMGTQYF.

A few counts support this clonotype. The chain employs TRBV6-1 and TRBJ2-3; D perhaps matches TRBD1 (5 bases). The CDR3 length is 16 residues. The V and J ends lost 5 bases and 2 bases respectively, with 17 bases between them. Germline V gene lookup returns CDR1 MNHNS and CDR2 SASEGT. The CDR3 nucleotides read TGTGCCAGCAGTCGACAGACGCGATCTTCCACAGATACGCAGTATTTT. Amino acids: CASSRQTRSSTDTQYF.

V gene TRBV20-1 combines with J gene TRBJ1-1, with D perhaps matching TRBD1 (6 bases). The CDR3 length is 14 residues. Trimming cost V 2 bases and J 3 bases, with 13 bases left between them. Germline CDR1 reads DFQATT; CDR2 reads SNEGSKA (reference sequence). The CDR3 coding sequence is TGCAGTGCTAGAAGTCTCAGGGGATACACTGAAGCTTTCTTT. As protein: CSARSLRGYTEAFF.

The V and J genes are TRBV6-2 or TRBV6-3 and TRBJ2-1; TRBD2 agrees at 7 bases. This CDR3 is 15 amino acids long. Per germline, CDR1 MNHEY and CDR2 SVGEGT. V was pared by 5 bases and J by 4 bases, with 8 bases of the junction left unmatched. This CDR3 is CASSRRDYPYNEQFF. The CDR3 region has the DNA TGTGCCAGCAGTCGCCGGGACTACCCTTACAATGAGCAGTTCTTC.

This chain joins TRBV6-2 or TRBV6-3 and TRBJ2-1; D is possibly TRBD2 (6 bases). The CDR3 consists of 15 residues. V dropped 7 bases and J dropped 12 bases, with 25 bases sitting between them. Germline lookup yields CDR1 MNHEY and CDR2 SVGEGT. The CDR3 nucleotides read TGTGCCAGCACCCTTGGGGGGACTCCCGGGATCGGGCAGTTCTTC. The encoded protein is CASTLGGTPGIGQFF.